Following are 19 T cell receptor beta chains from one sample sequenced in a study of T cells in Graves' hyperthyroidism and ophthalmopathy. It was RNA transcripts that yielded the amplified TCR beta CDR3 regions. The HTBI primer set drove a first-round RT-PCR of the TCR CDR3. TCRdb reprocessed the multiplex PCR reads via MiXCR and lists one record per CDR3 protein. The sample has about 640,000 distinct CDR3 sequences, about 20% seen once. Sequencing input: blood. The receptors here all came from a man aged 25 to 45 with Graves' ophthalmopathy.

This clonotype occurred a few times. This chain uses TRBV6-1 with TRBJ2-7; 8 bases align to TRBD2. J lost 2 bases, V lost 4 bases, and 1 base had no gene match. The CDR3 length is 13 residues. Germline V gene data show CDR1 as MNHNS and CDR2 as SASEGT. The CDR3 sequence is CASSAGGTYEQYF. In DNA form, the CDR3 reads TGTGCCAGCAGTGCGGGGGGGACCTACGAGCAGTACTTC.

A few counts support this clonotype. J is TRBJ2-1 and V is TRBV5-6, with 7 bases that match TRBD2. V lost 1 base and J lost 2; bases outside the gene matches: 3. CDR3 length: 15 residues. Germline V gene sequence: CDR1 SGHDT, CDR2 YYEEEE. The CDR3 DNA reads TGTGCCAGCAGCTTGTCGCGGGAGACCTACAATGAGCAGTTCTTC. Translated: CASSLSRETYNEQFF.

The chain uses TRBV4-2 and TRBJ1-5; D gene ambiguous. Germline CDR1 LGHNA, CDR2 YNFKEQ. Trimming pared 3 bases from V and 0 bases from J, leaving 6 bases between. CDR3 size: 14 residues. In DNA form, the CDR3 reads TGTGCCAGCAGCCACACCGATAGCAATCAGCCCCAGCATTTT. It translates to CASSHTDSNQPQHF.

The chain links TRBV18 to TRBJ1-1; D not resolved. The CDR3 is 16 residues long. Per the germline V gene, CDR1 is KGHSH and CDR2 is LQKENI. Trimming left V 3 bases short and J 1 base short, with 15 bases between. The CDR3 DNA follows: TGTGCCAGCTCACCGCTCAGTCCAAGGACGAACACTGAAGCTTTCTTT. Translated: CASSPLSPRTNTEAFF. Filled out from reference TRBV18 and TRBJ1-1, the complete variable domain reads NAGVMQNPRHLVRRRGQEARLRCSPMKGHSHVYWYRQLPEEGLKFMVYLQKENIIDESGMPKERFSAEFPKEGPSILRIQQVVRGDSAAYFCASSPLSPRTNTEAFFGQGTRLTVV.

The chain has TRBV7-8 and TRBJ2-4; D remains unclear. The germline CDR1 and CDR2 sequences are SGHVS and FQNEAQ. Trimming cost V 4 bases and J 0 bases, with 7 bases left between them. The CDR3 is 14 amino acids. The CDR3 DNA follows: TGTGCCAGCAGCTCCCCCCCAGCCAAAAACATTCAGTACTTC. Its translation is CASSSPPAKNIQYF.

This clonotype showed up just a few times. The chain links TRBV9 to TRBJ2-1, with 7 positions matching TRBD1. Germline V gene sequence: CDR1 SGDLS, CDR2 YYNGEE. V trimming: 4 bases; J trimming: 1 base; junction bases outside the gene matches: 5. The CDR3 contains 15 residues. The CDR3 sequence: CASSLGTESYNEQFF. The CDR3 nucleotides are TGTGCCAGCAGCCTCGGGACAGAGTCCTACAATGAGCAGTTCTTC.

This clonotype was seen a few times. V gene TRBV5-6 combines with J gene TRBJ1-2; D possibly corresponds to TRBD1 (5 bases). CDR3 length: 14 amino acids. Germline V gene lookup returns CDR1 SGHDT and CDR2 YYEEEE. The V end was cut by 1 base, the J end by 3 bases, with 10 bases between. CDR3 protein: CASSLPGTDYGYTF. The CDR3 bases are TGTGCCAGCAGCTTGCCGGGGACCGACTATGGCTACACCTTC. Combining the CDR3 with reference TRBV5-6 and TRBJ1-2 gives the whole variable domain DAGVTQSPTHLIKTRGQQVTLRCSPKSGHDTVSWYQQALGQGPQFIFQYYEEEERQRGNFPDRFSGHQFPNYSSELNVNALLLGDSALYLCASSLPGTDYGYTFGSGTRLTVV.

The chain joins TRBV4-3 to TRBJ2-7, with D possibly TRBD2 on 6 matching bases. The length of the CDR3 is 17 residues. Germline values: CDR1 LGHNA, CDR2 YSLEER. Trimming stripped 7 bases from V and 0 bases from J, with 22 bases between. Here the CDR3 reads CASTPELSEGISYEQYF. The CDR3 DNA is TGCGCCAGCACTCCTGAACTATCGGAGGGGATCTCCTACGAGCAGTACTTC.

On this clonotype itself: Relative to the germline gene, one junction end is altered; a read error may explain this. V usage is TRBV5-8 and J usage is TRBJ2-7, with TRBD2 matching over 11 bases. The germline CDR1 and CDR2 sequences are SGHTS and YDEGEE. The CDR3 covers 16 residues. CDR3 loop: CASSHHSGTSGYEQYF. In DNA, the CDR3 is TGCGCCAGCAGCCATCACTCCGGGACTAGCGGCTACGAGCAGTACTTC. Using reference TRBV5-8 and TRBJ2-7 for the parts outside the CDR3, the full variable domain is EAGVTQSPTHLIKTRGQQATLRCSPISGHTSVYWYQQALGLGLQFLLWYDEGEERNRGNFPPRFSGRQFPNYSSELNVNALELEDSALYLCASSHHSGTSGYEQYFGPGTRLTVT.

Only a few counts were recorded for this clonotype. The chain couples TRBV10-1 to TRBJ2-3; D not resolved. This CDR3 region has 13 residues. V shed 10 bases and J shed 0 bases, with 11 bases lying between them. Germline assignment: CDR1 WNHNN and CDR2 SYGVQD (reference sequence). The CDR3 loop reads CAILGTSTDTQYF. CDR3 nucleotides: TGCGCCATTTTGGGCACTAGCACAGATACGCAGTATTTT.

V gene TRBV29-1 combines with J gene TRBJ2-5; D might be TRBD1 (7 bases). The CDR3 runs to 12 residues. Germline CDR1 and CDR2: SQVTM and ANQGSEA. The V and J ends lost 7 bases and 2 bases respectively, with 11 bases between them. The CDR3 region has the DNA TGCAGCGCCCAGGGGGGACAAGAGACCCAGTACTTC. Protein sequence: CSAQGGQETQYF.

CDR3 in DNA: TGCGCCAGCAGCTTGCGTTACCTAGCGGGAGGTGAAGAGACCCAGTACTTC. It yields the protein CASSLRYLAGGEETQYF. The chain uses TRBV5-1 and TRBJ2-5; the match to TRBD2 covers 11 bases. The CDR3 totals 17 residues. With V trimmed by 1 base and J by 3 bases, 8 bases remained unmatched. Germline CDR1 reads SGHRS; CDR2 reads YFSETQ.

This rearrangement joins TRBV30 to TRBJ1-1; weak D call: TRBD1 (5 bases). Trimming cost V 4 bases and J 0 bases, with 12 bases left between them. The CDR3 has 14 amino acids. The V gene's germline CDR1 is GTSNPN and CDR2 SVGIG (reference sequence). This chain's CDR3 is CAWIGAGLNTEAFF. CDR3 sequence (DNA): TGTGCCTGGATTGGGGCCGGGCTGAACACTGAAGCTTTCTTT.

This clonotype has ten or more counts. This chain uses TRBV19 with TRBJ2-2, with D perhaps TRBD1 (6 bases). Per germline, CDR1 LNHDA and CDR2 SQIVND (reference sequence). The ends were cut back, 8 bases at V and 1 base at J, with 14 bases in the middle. The CDR3 has 15 amino acids. Written as DNA, the CDR3 is TGTGCCAGTTCCCTACAGGGAGTGAACACCGGGGAGCTGTTTTTT. Encoded protein: CASSLQGVNTGELFF. The whole variable domain, remainder taken from reference TRBV19 and TRBJ2-2, is DGGITQSPKYLFRKEGQNVTLSCEQNLNHDAMYWYRQDPGQGLRLIYYSQIVNDFQKGDIAEGYSVSREKKESFPLTVTSAQKNPTAFYLCASSLQGVNTGELFFGEGSRLTVL.

The chain's CDR3 is CASSRWDRTQETQYF. In DNA, the CDR3 is TGCGCCAGCAGCCGCTGGGACAGAACTCAAGAGACCCAGTACTTC. The rearrangement uses TRBV4-1 and TRBJ2-5; TRBD1 agrees at 7 bases. CDR3 size: 15 residues. V lost 4 bases and J lost 2; bases outside the gene matches: 7. Germline lookup yields CDR1 MGHRA and CDR2 YSYEKL.

Concerning this clonotype itself: One junction end disagrees with the germline gene, perhaps due to a read error. The chain links TRBV29-1 to TRBJ2-1; 8 positions agree with TRBD1. The germline V gene has CDR1 SQVTM and CDR2 ANQGSEA. The length of the CDR3 is 14 residues. CDR3 nucleotide sequence: TGCAGCGTGACAGGGGACATCTCCTACAATGGGCAGTTCTTC. Amino acid sequence: CSVTGDISYNGQFF.

This clonotype has more than one count but fewer than ten. The chain joins TRBV4-3 to TRBJ2-7; TRBD1 might be the D (5 bases). The CDR3 extends over 15 amino acids. The germline V and J ends were trimmed by 2 bases and 0 bases, with 11 bases remaining between them. Germline V gene lookup returns CDR1 LGHNA and CDR2 YSLEER. The CDR3 here is CASSQQGPSSYEQYF. The DNA for the CDR3 is TGCGCCAGCAGCCAACAGGGCCCGAGCTCCTACGAGCAGTACTTC.

This clonotype was recorded at least ten times. The chain has TRBV5-1 and TRBJ2-7; TRBD1 is a possible D gene (6 bases). Trimming removed 4 bases from V and 5 bases from J, with 7 bases in between. This CDR3 has 11 residues. Germline V CDR1 and CDR2: SGHRS, YFSETQ. The CDR3 bases are TGCGCCAGCAGCACAGGGAACGAGCAGTACTTC. This translates into CASSTGNEQYF.

The chain combines TRBV5-6 with TRBJ2-2; 9 nucleotides match TRBD1. The germline V gene encodes CDR1 SGHDT and CDR2 YYEEEE. The CDR3 has 16 amino acids. V lost 2 bases to trimming and J lost 6 bases; unmatched junction nucleotides: 8. CDR3 sequence: CASSFYRDRAAGELFF. Written as DNA, the CDR3 is TGTGCCAGCAGCTTCTATCGGGACAGGGCGGCCGGGGAGCTGTTTTTT.